The 24 T cell receptor beta chains in this list originate from one sample, sequenced in a study of cytomegalovirus exposure and HLA in healthy donors. PCR involved 60 Vbeta and 13 Jbeta primers. TCRdb keeps only in-frame clones here, not all; method: immunoSEQ multiplex PCR. The table lists about 87,000 clones, 70% to 80% of them singletons. Sample: PBMCs. These receptors all stem from a man aged 25-45 years in good health and CMV-seropositive.

This clone was seen a handful of times. The rearrangement joins TRBV19 to TRBJ1-6; D remains unclear. Germline CDR1 is LNHDA and CDR2 is SQIVND (reference sequence). The V end lost 5 bases, the J end lost 8 bases, and 16 bases lay between the germline ends. This CDR3 has 15 residues. The CDR3 is CASSELAGEYSPLHF. The CDR3 DNA sequence: TGTGCCAGTAGTGAACTTGCCGGGGAGTATTCACCCCTCCACTTT.

A remark on this clone: Other DNA sequences of this sample code for an identical CDR3. The chain carries TRBV28 and TRBJ1-1; D not resolved. The CDR3 totals 13 residues. Trimming left V 0 bases short and J 1 base short, with 3 bases between. In germline, CDR1 is MDHEN, CDR2 SYDVKM. The CDR3 protein is CASSLWANTEAFF. In nucleotides, the CDR3 is TGTGCCAGCAGTTTATGGGCGAACACTGAAGCTTTCTTT.

CDR3 sequence: CASNSQGVGTGELFF. DNA for the CDR3: TGTGCCAGTAATTCACAGGGGGTCGGCACCGGGGAGCTGTTTTTT. V gene TRBV19 combines with J gene TRBJ2-2, with 8 nucleotides matching TRBD1. The CDR3 consists of 15 residues. Germline assignment: CDR1 LNHDA and CDR2 SQIVND (reference sequence). The junction had 8 bases not matched to a gene; V was cut back by 7 bases and J by 4 bases.

This chain connects TRBV30 to TRBJ2-7; possibly TRBD1 for D (6 bases). Trimming took 2 bases from V and 2 from J, leaving 13 bases between them. There are 14 residues in the CDR3. CDR1 is GTSNPN, CDR2 SVGIG, per germline (reference sequence). CDR3 nucleotides: TGTGCCTGGAGTAGGGGACATGGGCCCTACGAGCAGTACTTC. As protein: CAWSRGHGPYEQYF.

The CDR3 DNA reads TGTGCCAGCAAAATGGGCAGGAACACTGAAGCTTTCTTT. The encoded protein is CASKMGRNTEAFF. This chain uses TRBV2 with TRBJ1-1, with no clear D. V was cut by 7 bases and J by 1 base, with 10 bases left in between. Germline CDR1 is SNHLY and CDR2 is FYNNEI. The CDR3 is 13 residues long.

This clone was seen just once. The genes are TRBV10-3 and TRBJ2-3, with D perhaps matching TRBD2 (7 bases). The germline V gene has CDR1 ENHRY and CDR2 SYGVKD. V lost 2 bases, J lost 5 bases, and 11 bases lay in between. CDR3 length: 14 amino acids. The CDR3 nucleotides are TGTGCCATCAGTGAGGCGGGGGCGGGAGATACGCAGTATTTT. The encoded protein is CAISEAGAGDTQYF.

The chain employs TRBV7-2 and TRBJ2-6; D is possibly TRBD1 (5 bases). The CDR3 contains 13 residues. Deletions cut 5 bases from V and 11 bases from J, with 13 bases between. Germline V gene data show CDR1 as SGHTA and CDR2 as FQGNSA. CDR3 sequence (DNA): TGTGCCAGCAGCCCACCCCCAGGGTACGTCCTGACTTTC. Its translation: CASSPPPGYVLTF.

The sample holds a few counts of this clone. The genes are TRBV4-1 and TRBJ1-1; D unclear. The CDR3 is made up of 14 amino acids. Germline CDR1 and CDR2: MGHRA and YSYEKL. V lost 1 base, J lost 6 bases, and 12 bases lay in between. The CDR3 sequence is CASSQAPYEAEAFF. CDR3 in DNA: TGCGCCAGCAGCCAAGCCCCCTACGAGGCTGAAGCTTTCTTT.

The chain has TRBV25-1 and TRBJ1-6, with a possible D match to TRBD1 (5 bases). The CDR3 runs to 15 residues. Trimming pared 3 bases from V and 7 bases from J, leaving 13 bases between. Germline CDR1 and CDR2: MGHDK and SYGVNS. CDR3 loop: CASSDLRASNSPLHF. In DNA, the CDR3 is TGTGCCAGCAGTGATCTCAGGGCATCAAATTCACCCCTCCACTTT.

V usage is TRBV5-8 and J usage is TRBJ2-7; 13 bases align to TRBD2. This CDR3 is 15 amino acids long. CDR1 and CDR2 (germline): SGHTS, YDEGEE. V was clipped by 2 bases and J by 7 bases; unmatched bases: 6. The CDR3 DNA follows: TGTGCCAGCAGCTTACTAGCGGGAGGGGAGAGGGAGCAGTACTTC. Protein: CASSLLAGGEREQYF.

The chain is built from TRBV5-4 and TRBJ2-3; no reliable D call. Trimming removed 1 base from V and 5 bases from J, with 2 bases in between. CDR3 length: 11 amino acids. CDR1 and CDR2 from the germline V gene are SGHNT and YYREEE (reference sequence). The CDR3 reads CASSLQDTQYF. CDR3 in DNA: TGTGCCAGCAGCTTGCAAGATACGCAGTATTTT.

The J gene is TRBJ2-1, the V gene TRBV5-6, with D possibly TRBD2 on 6 matching bases. The length of the CDR3 is 15 residues. Per the germline V gene, CDR1 is SGHDT and CDR2 is YYEEEE. V was cut by 6 bases and J by 8 bases, with 21 bases left in between. The CDR3 DNA is TGTGCCAGCATGGGGTGGAACGGGAGTATCGATGAGCAGTTCTTC. Residues: CASMGWNGSIDEQFF.

The rearrangement uses TRBV29-1 and TRBJ1-3, with 7 bases matching TRBD1. There are 13 residues in the CDR3. CDR1 and CDR2 from the germline V gene are SQVTM and ANQGSEA. The junction had 4 bases not matched to a gene; V was cut back by 4 bases and J by 4 bases. The CDR3 bases are TGCAGCGTTGGGGGGGACAGAGGAAACACCATATATTTT. Protein: CSVGGDRGNTIYF. Full variable domain (remainder filled in from reference TRBV29-1 and TRBJ1-3): SAVISQKPSRDICQRGTSLTIQCQVDSQVTMMFWYRQQPGQSLTLIATANQGSEATYESGFVIDKFPISRPNLTFSTLTVSNMSPEDSSIYLCSVGGDRGNTIYFGEGSWLTVV.

On this clone itself: The junction departs from the called germline gene at one end, perhaps through a read error. The gene calls are TRBV27 and TRBJ1-5; D possibly corresponds to TRBD1 (6 bases). CDR1 MNHEY and CDR2 SMNVEV come from the germline V gene (reference sequence). This CDR3 comprises 17 residues. CDR3 DNA sequence: TGTGCCAGCAGTTTATCGGGGGGGGGCGCGGGCAATCAGCCCCAGAATTTT. As protein: CASSLSGGGAGNQPQNF.

This clone was seen a single time. No DNA is shown, since the ends of the CDR3 on it are uncertain; the CDR3 is the one TCRdb lists. This CDR3 reads CASSFGSGDYEQYF. The rearrangement joins TRBV5-4 to TRBJ2-7; the table's D call, TRBD1, was not checked against the DNA. Per germline, CDR1 SGHNT and CDR2 YYREEE (reference sequence). The CDR3 comprises 14 residues, both ends counted.

The chain couples TRBV14 to TRBJ1-1; D ambiguous. The germline V and J ends were trimmed by 2 bases and 1 base, with 5 bases remaining between them. CDR3 size: 13 residues. Germline lookup yields CDR1 SGHDN and CDR2 FVKESK. The CDR3: CASSQFQNTEAFF. The CDR3 DNA sequence: TGTGCCAGCAGCCAATTTCAGAACACTGAAGCTTTCTTT.

The chain recombines TRBV7-6 with TRBJ1-2; D is uncertain. The CDR3 runs to 12 residues. With 1 base removed from V and 5 bases from J, the gap between germline ends came to 5 bases. CDR1 SGHVS and CDR2 FNYEAQ come from the germline V gene. CDR3 protein: CASSLGPYGYTF. The CDR3, as DNA: TGTGCCAGCAGCTTAGGTCCTTATGGCTACACCTTC.

The V and J genes are TRBV7-2 and TRBJ1-5; D unclear. This CDR3 contains 15 residues. The germline V gene has CDR1 SGHTA and CDR2 FQGNSA. V was pared by 1 base and J by 2 bases, with 9 bases between. CDR3 in amino acids: CASSLVFGGNQPQHF. The CDR3 nucleotides are TGTGCCAGCAGCTTAGTTTTCGGGGGCAATCAGCCCCAGCATTTT.

This chain links TRBV7-8 with TRBJ2-6, with D possibly matching TRBD1 (5 bases). The CDR3 is 15 amino acids. Germline CDR1 SGHVS, CDR2 FQNEAQ. V was pared by 4 bases and J by 4 bases, with 11 bases between. Here the CDR3 reads CASSSPQGGANVLTF. DNA of the CDR3: TGTGCCAGCAGCTCTCCTCAGGGAGGGGCCAACGTCCTGACTTTC.

The V and J genes are TRBV4-1 and TRBJ2-3; D remains unclear. The CDR3 length is 14 residues. CDR1 MGHRA and CDR2 YSYEKL come from the germline V gene. Deletions cut 0 bases from V and 2 bases from J, with 6 bases between. CDR3: CASSQDGPTDTQYF. The CDR3 bases are TGCGCCAGCAGCCAAGATGGCCCCACAGATACGCAGTATTTT.

This chain connects TRBV21-1 to TRBJ1-5; TRBD1, as called in the table, went unchecked against the DNA. TRBV21-1 is a pseudogene. The CDR3 length is 17 residues. The CDR3 loop reads CASSKGDRAARNQPQHF. For the CDR3, the DNA is TGTGCCAGCAGCAAAGGGGACAGGGCGGCGCGCAATCAGCCCCAGCATTTT.

This clone was seen a handful of times. The J gene is TRBJ2-3, the V gene TRBV2; D might be TRBD1 (6 bases). V was shortened by 5 bases and J by 5 bases, with 17 bases between the two germline ends. This CDR3 has 15 amino acids. Germline-derived CDR1 and CDR2 are SNHLY and FYNNEI. CDR3 sequence reads: CASSPQGTPGDTQYF. The CDR3, as DNA: TGTGCCAGCAGTCCTCAGGGGACCCCCGGAGATACGCAGTATTTT.

This chain links TRBV5-6 with TRBJ1-1, with D tentatively TRBD1 (5 bases). The CDR3 is made up of 15 amino acids. Germline values: CDR1 SGHDT, CDR2 YYEEEE. Trimming took 4 bases from V and 1 from J, leaving 14 bases between them. The CDR3 DNA is TGTGCCAGCAGCCCGATGGGACTCCCGAACACTGAAGCTTTCTTT. Translated: CASSPMGLPNTEAFF.

This chain joins TRBV6-5 and TRBJ1-1; weak D call: TRBD1 (6 bases). Trimming took off 3 bases at V and 3 bases at J, with 14 bases between the two ends. Germline V lookup: CDR1 MNHEY, CDR2 SVGAGI. This CDR3 has 15 amino acids. The chain's CDR3 is CASSYVGAIDTEAFF. CDR3 DNA sequence: TGTGCCAGCAGTTATGTGGGGGCAATAGACACTGAAGCTTTCTTT.